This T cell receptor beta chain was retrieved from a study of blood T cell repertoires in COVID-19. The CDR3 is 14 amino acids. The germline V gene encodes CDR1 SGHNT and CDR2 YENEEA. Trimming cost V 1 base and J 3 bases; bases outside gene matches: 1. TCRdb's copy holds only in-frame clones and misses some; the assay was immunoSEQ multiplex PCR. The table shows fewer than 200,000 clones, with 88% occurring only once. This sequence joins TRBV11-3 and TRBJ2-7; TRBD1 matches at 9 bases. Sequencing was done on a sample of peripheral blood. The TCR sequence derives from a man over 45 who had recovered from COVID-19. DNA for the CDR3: TGTGCCAGCAGCTTAGGGGGACAGGGCTACGAGCAGTACTTC. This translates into CASSLGGQGYEQYF. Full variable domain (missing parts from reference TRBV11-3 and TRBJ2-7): EAGVVQSPRYKIIEKKQPVAFWCNPISGHNTLYWYLQNLGQGPELLIRYENEEAVDDSQLPKDRFSAERLKGVDSTLKIQPAELGDSAVYLCASSLGGQGYEQYFGPGTRLTVT.